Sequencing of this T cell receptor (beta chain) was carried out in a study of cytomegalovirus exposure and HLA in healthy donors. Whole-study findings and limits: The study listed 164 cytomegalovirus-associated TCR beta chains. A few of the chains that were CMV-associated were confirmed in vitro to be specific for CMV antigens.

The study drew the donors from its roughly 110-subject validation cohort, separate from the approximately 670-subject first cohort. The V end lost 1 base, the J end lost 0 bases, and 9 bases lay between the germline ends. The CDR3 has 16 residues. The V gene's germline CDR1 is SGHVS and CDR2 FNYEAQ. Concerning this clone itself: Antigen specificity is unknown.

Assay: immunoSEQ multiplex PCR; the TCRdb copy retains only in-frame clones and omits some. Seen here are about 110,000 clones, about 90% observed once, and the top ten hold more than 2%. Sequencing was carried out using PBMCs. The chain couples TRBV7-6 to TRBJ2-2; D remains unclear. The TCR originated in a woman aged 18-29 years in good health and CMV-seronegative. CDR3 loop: CASSLGGAANTGELFF. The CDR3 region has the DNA TGTGCCAGCAGCTTAGGCGGCGCCGCGAACACCGGGGAGCTGTTTTTT. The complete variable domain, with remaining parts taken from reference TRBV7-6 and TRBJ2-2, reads GAGVSQSPRYKVTKRGQDVALRCDPISGHVSLYWYRQALGQGPEFLTYFNYEAQQDKSGLPNDRFSAERPEGSISTLTIQRTEQRDSAMYRCASSLGGAANTGELFFGEGSRLTVL.